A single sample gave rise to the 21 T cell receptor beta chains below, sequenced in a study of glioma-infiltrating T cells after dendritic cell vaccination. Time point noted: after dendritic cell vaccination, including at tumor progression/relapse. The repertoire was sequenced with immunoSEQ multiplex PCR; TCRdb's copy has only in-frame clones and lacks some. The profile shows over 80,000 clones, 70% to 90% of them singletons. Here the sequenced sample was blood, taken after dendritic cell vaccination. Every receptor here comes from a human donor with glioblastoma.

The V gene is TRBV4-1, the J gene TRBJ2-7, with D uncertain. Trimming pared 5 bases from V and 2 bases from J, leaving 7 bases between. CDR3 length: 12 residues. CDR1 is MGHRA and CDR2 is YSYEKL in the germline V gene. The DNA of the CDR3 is TGCGCCAGCAGCGGCGGTACCTACGAGCAGTACTTC. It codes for CASSGGTYEQYF.

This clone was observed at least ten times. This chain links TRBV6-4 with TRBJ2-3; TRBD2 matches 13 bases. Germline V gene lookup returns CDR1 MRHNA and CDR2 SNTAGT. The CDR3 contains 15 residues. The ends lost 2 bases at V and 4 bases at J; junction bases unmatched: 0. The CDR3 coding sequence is TGTGCCAGCAGTGACACTAGCGGGGGGGCAGATACGCAGTATTTT. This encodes CASSDTSGGADTQYF.

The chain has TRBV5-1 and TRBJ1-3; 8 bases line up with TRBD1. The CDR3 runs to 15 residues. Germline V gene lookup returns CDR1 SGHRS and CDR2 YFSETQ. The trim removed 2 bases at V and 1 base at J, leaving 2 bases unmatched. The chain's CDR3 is CASSLQGGSGNTIYF. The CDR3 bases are TGCGCCAGCAGCTTACAGGGGGGTTCTGGAAACACCATATATTTT.

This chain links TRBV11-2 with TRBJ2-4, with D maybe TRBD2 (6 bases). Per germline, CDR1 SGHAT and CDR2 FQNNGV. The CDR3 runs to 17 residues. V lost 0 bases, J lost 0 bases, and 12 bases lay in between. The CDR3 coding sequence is TGTGCCAGCAGCTTAGACCTTGCGGGGCTAGCCAAAAACATTCAGTACTTC. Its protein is CASSLDLAGLAKNIQYF.

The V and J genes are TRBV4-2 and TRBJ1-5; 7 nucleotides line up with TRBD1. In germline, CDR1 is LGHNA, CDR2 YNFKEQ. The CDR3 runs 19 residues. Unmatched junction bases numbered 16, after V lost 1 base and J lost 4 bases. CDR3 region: CASSQGVGDRFSFNQPQHF. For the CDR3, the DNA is TGTGCCAGCAGCCAAGGGGTGGGGGACAGATTCTCTTTTAATCAGCCCCAGCATTTT.

This chain's CDR3 is CASSIDRGSQPQHF. Written as DNA, the CDR3 is TGTGCCAGCAGCATTGACAGGGGAAGTCAGCCCCAGCATTTT. The chain combines TRBV11-2 with TRBJ1-5; TRBD1 agrees at 8 bases. Germline CDR1 and CDR2: SGHAT and FQNNGV. The CDR3 contains 14 residues. The V segment lost 5 bases and the J segment 6 bases; nucleotides outside the gene matches: 6.

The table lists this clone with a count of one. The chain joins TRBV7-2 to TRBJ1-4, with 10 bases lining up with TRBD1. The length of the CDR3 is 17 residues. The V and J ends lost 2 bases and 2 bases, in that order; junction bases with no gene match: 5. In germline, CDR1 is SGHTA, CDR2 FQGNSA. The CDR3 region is CASSLKGQGRTNEKLFF. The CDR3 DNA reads TGTGCCAGCAGCTTAAAGGGACAGGGGAGGACTAATGAAAAACTGTTTTTT.

As DNA, the CDR3 is TGTGCCAGCAGTTACCCGACAGGGGTGGGTGGCTACACCTTC. It specifies CASSYPTGVGGYTF. The chain is built from TRBV6-6 and TRBJ1-2; 8 bases line up with TRBD1. Germline CDR1 reads MNHNY; CDR2 reads SVGAGI (reference sequence). The CDR3 runs 14 residues. After removal of 2 bases from V and 7 bases from J, the junction contained 6 bases not matched to a gene.

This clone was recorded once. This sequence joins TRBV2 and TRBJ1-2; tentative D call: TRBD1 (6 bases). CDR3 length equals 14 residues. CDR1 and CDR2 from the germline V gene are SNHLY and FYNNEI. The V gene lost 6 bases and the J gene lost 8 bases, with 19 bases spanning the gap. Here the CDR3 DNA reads TGTGCCAGCAGCCTGGGGGGGGCGCGAGCCGGCTACACCTTC. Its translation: CASSLGGARAGYTF.

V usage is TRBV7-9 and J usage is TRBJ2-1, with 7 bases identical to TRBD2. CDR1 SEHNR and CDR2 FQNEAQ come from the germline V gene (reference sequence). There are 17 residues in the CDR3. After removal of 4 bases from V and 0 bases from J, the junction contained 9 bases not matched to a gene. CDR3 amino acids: CASSSGGSMLSYNEQFF. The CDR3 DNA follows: TGTGCCAGCAGCTCGGGGGGTTCGATGCTCTCCTACAATGAGCAGTTCTTC.

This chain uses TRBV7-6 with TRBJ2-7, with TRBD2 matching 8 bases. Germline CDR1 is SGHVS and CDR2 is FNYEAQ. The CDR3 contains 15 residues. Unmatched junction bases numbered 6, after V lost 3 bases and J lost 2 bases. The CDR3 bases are TGTGCCAGCAGCTTTGGCGGGGGGATTACCTACGAGCAGTACTTC. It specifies CASSFGGGITYEQYF.

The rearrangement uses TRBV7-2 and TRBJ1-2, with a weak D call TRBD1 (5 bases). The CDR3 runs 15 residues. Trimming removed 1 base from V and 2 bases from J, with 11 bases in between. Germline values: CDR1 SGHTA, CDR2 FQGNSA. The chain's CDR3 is CASSLGRGRNYGYTF. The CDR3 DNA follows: TGTGCCAGCAGCTTAGGCCGGGGGAGGAACTATGGCTACACCTTC. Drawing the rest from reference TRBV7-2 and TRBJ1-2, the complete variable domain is GAGVSQSPSNKVTEKGKDVELRCDPISGHTALYWYRQSLGQGLEFLIYFQGNSAPDKSGLPSDRFSAERTGGSVSTLTIQRTQQEDSAVYLCASSLGRGRNYGYTFGSGTRLTVV.

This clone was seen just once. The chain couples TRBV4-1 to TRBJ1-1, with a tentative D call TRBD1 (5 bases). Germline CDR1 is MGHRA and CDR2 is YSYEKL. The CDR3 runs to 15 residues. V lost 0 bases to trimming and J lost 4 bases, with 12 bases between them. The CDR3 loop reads CASSQDRGWSTEAFF. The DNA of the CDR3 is TGCGCCAGCAGCCAAGATCGGGGGTGGAGCACTGAAGCTTTCTTT.

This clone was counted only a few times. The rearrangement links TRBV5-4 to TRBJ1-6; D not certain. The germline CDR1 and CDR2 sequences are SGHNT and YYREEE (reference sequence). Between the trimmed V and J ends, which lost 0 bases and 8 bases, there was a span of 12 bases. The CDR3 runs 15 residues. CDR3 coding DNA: TGTGCCAGCAGCTTGGATCCGGGTCGGGATTCACCCCTCCACTTT. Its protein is CASSLDPGRDSPLHF.

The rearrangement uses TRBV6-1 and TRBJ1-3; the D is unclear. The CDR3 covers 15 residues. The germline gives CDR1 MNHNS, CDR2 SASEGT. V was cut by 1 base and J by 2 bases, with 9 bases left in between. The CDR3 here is CASSEVPSPGNTIYF. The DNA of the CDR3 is TGTGCCAGCAGTGAAGTTCCTTCCCCTGGAAACACCATATATTTT.

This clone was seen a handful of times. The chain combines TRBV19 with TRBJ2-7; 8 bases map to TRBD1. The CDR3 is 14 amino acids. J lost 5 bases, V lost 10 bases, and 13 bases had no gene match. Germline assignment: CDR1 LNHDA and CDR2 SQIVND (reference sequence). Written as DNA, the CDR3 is TGTGCCACTCGGCGAGGGACAGGTTGGGACGAGCAGTACTTC. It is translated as CATRRGTGWDEQYF.

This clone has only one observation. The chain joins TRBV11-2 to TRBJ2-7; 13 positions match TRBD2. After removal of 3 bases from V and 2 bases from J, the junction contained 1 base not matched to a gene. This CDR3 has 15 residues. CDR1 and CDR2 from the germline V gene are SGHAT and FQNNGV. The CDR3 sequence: CASSLTSGRTYEQYV. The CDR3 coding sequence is TGTGCCAGCAGCTTGACTAGCGGGAGGACCTACGAGCAGTACGTC.

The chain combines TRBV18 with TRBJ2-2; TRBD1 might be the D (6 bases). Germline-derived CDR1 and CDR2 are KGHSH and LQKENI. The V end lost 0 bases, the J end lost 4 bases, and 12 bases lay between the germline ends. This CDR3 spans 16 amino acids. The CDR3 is CASSPPTGWGTGELFF. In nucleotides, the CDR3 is TGTGCCAGCTCACCACCTACAGGGTGGGGCACCGGGGAGCTGTTTTTT.

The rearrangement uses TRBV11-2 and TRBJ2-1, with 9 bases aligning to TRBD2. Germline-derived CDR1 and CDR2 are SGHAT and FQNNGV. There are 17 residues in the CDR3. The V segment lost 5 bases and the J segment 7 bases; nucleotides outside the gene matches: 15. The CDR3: CASSRTPRGGGANEQFF. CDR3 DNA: TGTGCCAGCAGCCGTACCCCCCGGGGCGGGGGGGCTAATGAGCAGTTCTTC. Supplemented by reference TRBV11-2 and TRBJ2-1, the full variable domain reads EAGVAQSPRYKIIEKRQSVAFWCNPISGHATLYWYQQILGQGPKLLIQFQNNGVVDDSQLPKDRFSAERLKGVDSTLKIQPAKLEDSAVYLCASSRTPRGGGANEQFFGPGTRLTVL.

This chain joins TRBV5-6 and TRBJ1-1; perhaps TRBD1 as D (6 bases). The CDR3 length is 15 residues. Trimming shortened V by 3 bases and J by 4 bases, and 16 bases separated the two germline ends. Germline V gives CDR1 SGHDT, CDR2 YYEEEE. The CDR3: CASSYRGGGVTEAFF. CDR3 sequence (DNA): TGTGCCAGCAGCTATCGGGGAGGGGGGGTCACTGAAGCTTTCTTT.

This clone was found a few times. CDR3 DNA: TGTGCCAGCAATGTGGGCGGGCTTAACACTGAAGCTTTCTTT. This translates into CASNVGGLNTEAFF. The chain couples TRBV27 to TRBJ1-1; no firm D call. V was trimmed by 7 bases and J by 2 bases, leaving 14 bases between them. CDR1 and CDR2 from the germline V gene are MNHEY and SMNVEV (reference sequence). The CDR3 runs 14 residues.